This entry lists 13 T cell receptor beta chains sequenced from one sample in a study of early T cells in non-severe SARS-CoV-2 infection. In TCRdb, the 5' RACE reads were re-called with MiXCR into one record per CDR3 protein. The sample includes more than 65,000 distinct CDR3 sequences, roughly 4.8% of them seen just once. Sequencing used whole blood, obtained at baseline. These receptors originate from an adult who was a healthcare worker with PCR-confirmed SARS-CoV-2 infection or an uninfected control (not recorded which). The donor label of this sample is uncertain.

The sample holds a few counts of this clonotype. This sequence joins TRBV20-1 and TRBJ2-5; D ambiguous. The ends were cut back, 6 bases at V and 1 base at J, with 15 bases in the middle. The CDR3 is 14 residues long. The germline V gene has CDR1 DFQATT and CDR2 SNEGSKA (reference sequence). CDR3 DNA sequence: TGCAGTGCCCCCCCCGGGTCAGGCCAAGAGACCCAGTACTTC. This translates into CSAPPGSGQETQYF.

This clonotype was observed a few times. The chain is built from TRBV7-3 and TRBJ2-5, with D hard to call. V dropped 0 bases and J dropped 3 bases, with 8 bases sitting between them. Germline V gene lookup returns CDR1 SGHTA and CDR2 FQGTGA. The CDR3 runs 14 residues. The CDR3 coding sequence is TGTGCCAGCAGCTTAACGTCGAATAAAGAGACCCAGTACTTC. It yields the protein CASSLTSNKETQYF.

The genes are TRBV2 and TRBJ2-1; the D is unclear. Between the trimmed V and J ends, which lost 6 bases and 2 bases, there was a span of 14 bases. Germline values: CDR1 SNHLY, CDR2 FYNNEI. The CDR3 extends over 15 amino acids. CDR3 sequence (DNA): TGTGCCAGCAGGACGGCCTACCTCGCCTACAATGAGCAGTTCTTC. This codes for CASRTAYLAYNEQFF.

The CDR3 coding sequence is TGTGCCAGCAGTTACGTTGGGGAGCGCATCTCCGAGCAGTACTTC. Translated: CASSYVGERISEQYF. This chain connects TRBV6-6 to TRBJ2-7; TRBD2 is a possible D gene (5 bases). This CDR3 has 15 residues. V was clipped by 2 bases and J by 6 bases, with 17 bases between them. In germline, CDR1 is MNHNY, CDR2 SVGAGI (reference sequence).

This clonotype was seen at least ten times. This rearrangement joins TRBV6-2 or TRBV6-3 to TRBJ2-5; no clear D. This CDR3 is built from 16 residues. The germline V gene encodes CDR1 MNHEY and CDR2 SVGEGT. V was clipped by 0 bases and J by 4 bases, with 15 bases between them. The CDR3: CASSYSLVITAETQYF. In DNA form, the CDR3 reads TGTGCCAGCAGTTACTCCCTGGTAATAACGGCAGAGACCCAGTACTTC.

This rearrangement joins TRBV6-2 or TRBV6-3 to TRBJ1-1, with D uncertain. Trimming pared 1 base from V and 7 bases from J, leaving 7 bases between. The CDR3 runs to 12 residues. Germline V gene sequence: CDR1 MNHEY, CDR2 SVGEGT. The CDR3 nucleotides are TGTGCCAGCAGTTACTGGGCAGTTGAAGCTTTCTTT. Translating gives CASSYWAVEAFF.

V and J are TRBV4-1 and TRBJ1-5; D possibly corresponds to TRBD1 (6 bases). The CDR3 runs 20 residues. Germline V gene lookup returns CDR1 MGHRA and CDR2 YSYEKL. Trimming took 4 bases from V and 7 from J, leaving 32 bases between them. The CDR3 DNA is TGCGCCAGCAGCCCCCCTCCTGGAACCGAGACAGGCGGCTTGGGGCAGCCCCAGCATTTT. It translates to CASSPPPGTETGGLGQPQHF.

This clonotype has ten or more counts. In DNA form, the CDR3 reads TGCAGCGTTCGGGGACTGTTCTCTGGAAACACCATATATTTT. This translates into CSVRGLFSGNTIYF. The chain joins TRBV29-1 to TRBJ1-3, with a weak D call TRBD1 (5 bases). Germline CDR1 is SQVTM and CDR2 is ANQGSEA. Trimming shortened V by 5 bases and J by 0 bases, and 11 bases separated the two germline ends. The length of the CDR3 is 14 residues.

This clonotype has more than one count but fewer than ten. The CDR3 nucleotides are TGTGCCAGCAGCTCGGGCCGGGGGGAGACCCAGTACTTC. It translates to CASSSGRGETQYF. The rearrangement links TRBV6-5 to TRBJ2-5; maybe TRBD2 (6 bases). This CDR3 spans 13 amino acids. The V gene lost 6 bases and the J gene lost 5 bases, with 13 bases spanning the gap. The germline gives CDR1 MNHEY, CDR2 SVGAGI.

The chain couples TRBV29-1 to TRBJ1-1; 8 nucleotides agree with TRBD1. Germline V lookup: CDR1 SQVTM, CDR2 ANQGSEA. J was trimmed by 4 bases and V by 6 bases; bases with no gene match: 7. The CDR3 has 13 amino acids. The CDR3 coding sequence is TGCAGCGTAGCCCGGACAGGGTCCACTGAAGCTTTCTTT. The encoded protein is CSVARTGSTEAFF. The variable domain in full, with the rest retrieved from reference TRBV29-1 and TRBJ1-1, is SAVISQKPSRDICQRGTSLTIQCQVDSQVTMMFWYRQQPGQSLTLIATANQGSEATYESGFVIDKFPISRPNLTFSTLTVSNMSPEDSSIYLCSVARTGSTEAFFGQGTRLTVV.

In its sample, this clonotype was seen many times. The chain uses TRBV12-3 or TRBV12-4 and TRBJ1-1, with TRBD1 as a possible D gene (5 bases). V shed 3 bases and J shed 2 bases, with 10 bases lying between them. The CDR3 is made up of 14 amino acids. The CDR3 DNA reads TGTGCCAGCAGTTTCGGGGCGGTTAACACTGAAGCTTTCTTT. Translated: CASSFGAVNTEAFF.

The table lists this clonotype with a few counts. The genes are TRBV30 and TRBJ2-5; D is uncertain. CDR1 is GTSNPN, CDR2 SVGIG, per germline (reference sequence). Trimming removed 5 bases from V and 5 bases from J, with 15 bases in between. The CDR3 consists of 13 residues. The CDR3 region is CAWDGPASETQYF. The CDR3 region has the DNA TGTGCCTGGGATGGACCGGCATCGGAGACCCAGTACTTC.

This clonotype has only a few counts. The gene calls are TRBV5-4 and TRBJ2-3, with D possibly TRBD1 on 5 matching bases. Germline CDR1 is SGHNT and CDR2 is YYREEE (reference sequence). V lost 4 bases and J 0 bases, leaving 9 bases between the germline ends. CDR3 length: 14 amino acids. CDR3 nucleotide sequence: TGTGCCAGCAGCCATAGACAGAGCACAGATACGCAGTATTTT. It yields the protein CASSHRQSTDTQYF.